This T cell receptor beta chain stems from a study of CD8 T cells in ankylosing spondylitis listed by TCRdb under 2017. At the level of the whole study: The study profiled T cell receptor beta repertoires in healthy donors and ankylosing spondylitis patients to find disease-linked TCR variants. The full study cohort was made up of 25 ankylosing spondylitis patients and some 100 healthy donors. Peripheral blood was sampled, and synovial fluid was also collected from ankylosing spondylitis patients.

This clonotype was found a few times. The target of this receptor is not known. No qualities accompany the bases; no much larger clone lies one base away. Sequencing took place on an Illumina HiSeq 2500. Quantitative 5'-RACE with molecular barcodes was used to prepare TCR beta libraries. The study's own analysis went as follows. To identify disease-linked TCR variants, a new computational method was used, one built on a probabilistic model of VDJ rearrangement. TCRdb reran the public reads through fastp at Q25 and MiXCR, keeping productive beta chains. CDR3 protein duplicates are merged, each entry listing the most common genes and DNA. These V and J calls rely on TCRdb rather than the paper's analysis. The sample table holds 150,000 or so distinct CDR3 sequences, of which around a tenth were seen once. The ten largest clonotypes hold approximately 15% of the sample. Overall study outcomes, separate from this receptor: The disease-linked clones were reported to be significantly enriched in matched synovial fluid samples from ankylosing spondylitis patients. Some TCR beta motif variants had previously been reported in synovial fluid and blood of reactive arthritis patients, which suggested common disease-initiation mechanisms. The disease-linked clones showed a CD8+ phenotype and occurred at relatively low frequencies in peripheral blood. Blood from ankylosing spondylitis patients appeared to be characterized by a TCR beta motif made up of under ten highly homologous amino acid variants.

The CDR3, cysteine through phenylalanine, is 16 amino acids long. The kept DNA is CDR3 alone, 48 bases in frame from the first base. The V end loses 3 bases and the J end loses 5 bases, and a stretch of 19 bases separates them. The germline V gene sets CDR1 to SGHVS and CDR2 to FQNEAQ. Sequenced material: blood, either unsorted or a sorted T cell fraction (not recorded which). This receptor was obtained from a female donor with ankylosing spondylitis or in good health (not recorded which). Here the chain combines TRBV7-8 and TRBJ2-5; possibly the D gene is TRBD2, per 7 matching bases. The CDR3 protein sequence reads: CASSFRLGEGDETQYF. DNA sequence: TGTGCCAGCAGCTTCCGGTTGGGGGAGGGGGATGAGACCCAGTACTTC.